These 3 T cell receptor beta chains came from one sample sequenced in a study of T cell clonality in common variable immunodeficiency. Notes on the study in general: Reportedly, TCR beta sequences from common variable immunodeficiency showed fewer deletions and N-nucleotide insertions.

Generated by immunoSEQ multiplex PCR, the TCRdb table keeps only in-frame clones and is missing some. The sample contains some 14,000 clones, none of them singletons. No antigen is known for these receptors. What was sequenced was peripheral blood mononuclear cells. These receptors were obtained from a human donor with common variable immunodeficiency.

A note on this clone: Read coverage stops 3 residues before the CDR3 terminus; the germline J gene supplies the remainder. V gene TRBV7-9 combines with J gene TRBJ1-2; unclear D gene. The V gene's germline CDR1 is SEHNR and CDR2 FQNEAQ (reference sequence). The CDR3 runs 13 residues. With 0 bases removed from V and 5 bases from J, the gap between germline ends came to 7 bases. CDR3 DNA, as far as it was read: TGTGCCAGCAGCTTAGCGCGGCTGTATGGC. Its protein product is CASSLARLYG. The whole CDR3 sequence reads CASSLARLYGYTF.

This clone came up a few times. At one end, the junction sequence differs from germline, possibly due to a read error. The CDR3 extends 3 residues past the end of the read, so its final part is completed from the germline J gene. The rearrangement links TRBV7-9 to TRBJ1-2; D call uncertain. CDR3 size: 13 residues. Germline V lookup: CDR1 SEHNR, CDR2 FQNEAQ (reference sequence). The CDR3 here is CSSSLSTLYGYTF. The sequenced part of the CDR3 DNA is TGTTCCAGCAGCTTATCGACACTCTATGGC.

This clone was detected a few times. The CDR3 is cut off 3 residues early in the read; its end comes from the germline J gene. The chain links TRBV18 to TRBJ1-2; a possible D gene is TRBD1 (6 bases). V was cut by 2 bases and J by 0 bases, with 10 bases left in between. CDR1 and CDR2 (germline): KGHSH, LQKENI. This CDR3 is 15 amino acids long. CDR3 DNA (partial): TGTGCCAGCTCACCAAAAGGACAGACTAACTATGGC. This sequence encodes CASSPKGQTNYG. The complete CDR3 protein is CASSPKGQTNYGYTF.